This T cell receptor (beta chain) was profiled in a study of CD8+ T cells in alopecia areata. Study findings and constraints: Scalp data also include sequences from resident alphabeta T cells of normal skin.

RNA was isolated and reverse transcribed to cDNA, the sequencing template. The protocol was immunoSEQ multiplex PCR, while the TCRdb copy is restricted to in-frame clones and leaves out a portion. The repertoire has 150,000 or so clones, roughly 60% of them found once; the top ten carry approximately 4.3%. Comments on this clone: What it binds is not known.

The CDR3 is 12 residues long. The germline V gene has CDR1 SQVTM and CDR2 ANQGSEA. With 8 bases removed from V and 10 bases from J, the gap between germline ends came to 17 bases. The chain is built from TRBV29-1 and TRBJ1-4; D call uncertain. Input material: CD4+ T cells sorted from blood. The sequence derives from a human donor in good health. CDR3 residues: CSYQDRFGKLFF. The CDR3 DNA reads as TGCAGCTACCAGGACCGTTTTGGAAAACTGTTTTTT. The entire variable domain, with the rest obtained from reference TRBV29-1 and TRBJ1-4, is as follows: SAVISQKPSRDICQRGTSLTIQCQVDSQVTMMFWYRQQPGQSLTLIATANQGSEATYESGFVIDKFPISRPNLTFSTLTVSNMSPEDSSIYLCSYQDRFGKLFFGSGTQLSVL.